A single sample gave rise to the 21 T cell receptor beta chains below, sequenced in a study of cytomegalovirus exposure and HLA in healthy donors. PCR primers comprised 60 Vbeta and 13 Jbeta primers. Repertoires were generated with immunoSEQ multiplex PCR, while TCRdb's copy carries only in-frame clones and drops some. The sample yields more than 95,000 clones, around four fifths seen once. The sample consisted of PBMCs. The receptors were gathered from a woman aged 40 to 50 in good health and CMV-seropositive.

This sequence joins TRBV19 and TRBJ2-2, with 12 bases that match TRBD2. The CDR3 contains 18 residues. After removal of 5 bases from V and 4 bases from J, the junction contained 11 bases not matched to a gene. Germline assignment: CDR1 LNHDA and CDR2 SQIVND (reference sequence). The CDR3 is CASSLPLAGGLTTGELFF. The DNA of the CDR3 is TGTGCCAGTAGTCTCCCCCTAGCGGGAGGGCTGACCACCGGGGAGCTGTTTTTT.

This clone was seen a single time. The chain recombines TRBV5-1 with TRBJ1-1; 8 positions match TRBD1. The J segment lost 6 bases and the V segment lost 3 bases, leaving 4 bases of the junction unmatched. The CDR3 length is 13 residues. CDR1 SGHRS and CDR2 YFSETQ come from the germline V gene. The CDR3 bases are TGCGCCAGCAGCTCTCAGGGGGCCGCTGAAGCTTTCTTT. Encoded protein: CASSSQGAAEAFF. Supplemented by reference TRBV5-1 and TRBJ1-1, the full variable domain reads KAGVTQTPRYLIKTRGQQVTLSCSPISGHRSVSWYQQTPGQGLQFLFEYFSETQRNKGNFPGRFSGRQFSNSRSEMNVSTLELGDSALYLCASSSQGAAEAFFGQGTRLTVV.

This clone was found a few times. A junction boundary mismatches the germline segment, possibly from a read error. The rearrangement links TRBV7-9 to TRBJ2-1, with TRBD2 matching 13 bases. The CDR3 runs 16 residues. Germline lookup yields CDR1 SEHNR and CDR2 FQNEAQ (reference sequence). In DNA, the CDR3 is TGTTCCAGCAGTACACTACTAGCGGGAGGGCCTAATGAGCAGTTCTTC. This translates into CSSSTLLAGGPNEQFF.

This chain links TRBV28 with TRBJ1-1; D unresolved. Germline V gene lookup returns CDR1 MDHEN and CDR2 SYDVKM. The CDR3 is 14 residues long. V lost 2 bases, J lost 4 bases, and 11 bases lay in between. Written as DNA, the CDR3 is TGTGCCAGCAGTTTAGTCGCAGGCCCCACTGAAGCTTTCTTT. Encoded protein: CASSLVAGPTEAFF.

The chain has TRBV19 and TRBJ2-1; 7 nucleotides line up with TRBD2. V dropped 3 bases and J dropped 2; count of bases not matched to a gene: 13. Germline assignment: CDR1 LNHDA and CDR2 SQIVND (reference sequence). The CDR3 contains 18 residues. The CDR3 DNA reads as TGTGCCAGTAGTATTATCGCGGGAGCCCCGCCGGCCTACAATGAGCAGTTCTTC. It yields the protein CASSIIAGAPPAYNEQFF.

The gene calls are TRBV7-3 and TRBJ2-7; D perhaps matches TRBD2 (6 bases). Trimming took off 1 base at V and 3 bases at J, with 16 bases between the two ends. This CDR3 comprises 16 residues. Germline V gene lookup returns CDR1 SGHTA and CDR2 FQGTGA. In nucleotides, the CDR3 is TGTGCCAGCAGCTTAAGGGGGGTCCCCTCGATCTACGAGCAGTACTTC. Amino acid sequence: CASSLRGVPSIYEQYF.

The chain recombines TRBV18 with TRBJ1-2; 10 bases fit TRBD1. Germline CDR1 KGHSH, CDR2 LQKENI. The CDR3 has 17 amino acids. V lost 3 bases and J lost 3; bases outside the gene matches: 10. The CDR3 reads CASSPGQGTPGDYGYTF. CDR3 DNA: TGTGCCAGCTCACCGGGACAGGGGACCCCGGGCGACTATGGCTACACCTTC. Based on the CDR3 plus reference TRBV18 and TRBJ1-2, the full variable domain is NAGVMQNPRHLVRRRGQEARLRCSPMKGHSHVYWYRQLPEEGLKFMVYLQKENIIDESGMPKERFSAEFPKEGPSILRIQQVVRGDSAAYFCASSPGQGTPGDYGYTFGSGTRLTVV.

The genes are TRBV2 and TRBJ2-7, with D possibly being TRBD1 (5 bases). Trimming took off 9 bases at V and 2 bases at J, with 11 bases between the two ends. The length of the CDR3 is 12 residues. The germline V gene has CDR1 SNHLY and CDR2 FYNNEI. CDR3: CASGVGAYEQYF. The CDR3 DNA reads TGTGCCAGTGGTGTAGGGGCCTACGAGCAGTACTTC.

J is TRBJ2-2 and V is TRBV19; 7 bases align to TRBD1. The CDR3 has 18 amino acids. The V gene's germline CDR1 is LNHDA and CDR2 SQIVND (reference sequence). Losses at the gene ends were 10 bases for V and 0 bases for J; bases not matched to a gene: 17. This CDR3 is CATSYGRGYRTNTGELFF. The CDR3 coding sequence is TGTGCCACCTCCTACGGCAGGGGGTATCGAACGAACACCGGGGAGCTGTTTTTT.

This chain links TRBV6-6 with TRBJ1-1, with a tentative D call TRBD1 (6 bases). Germline assignment: CDR1 MNHNY and CDR2 SVGAGI (reference sequence). Trimming pared 5 bases from V and 4 bases from J, leaving 11 bases between. This CDR3 is 13 amino acids long. CDR3 nucleotides: TGTGCCAGCAGTCAGGGGTTCGCCACTGAAGCTTTCTTT. This translates into CASSQGFATEAFF.

This chain connects TRBV2 to TRBJ1-4; D gene uncertain. The germline V gene encodes CDR1 SNHLY and CDR2 FYNNEI. This CDR3 comprises 14 residues. V dropped 0 bases and J dropped 17 bases, with 19 bases sitting between them. Here the CDR3 reads CASSEAVVAGFFFF. The CDR3 region has the DNA TGTGCCAGCAGTGAAGCTGTCGTCGCTGGCTTCTTCTTTTTT.

This chain joins TRBV5-6 and TRBJ2-3; 8 positions match TRBD2. The CDR3 length is 16 residues. The J segment lost 5 bases and the V segment lost 6 bases, leaving 14 bases of the junction unmatched. CDR1 and CDR2 (germline): SGHDT, YYEEEE. The CDR3 coding sequence is TGTGCCAGCACCCTTTTCGACGGGGGGGCGGGAGATACGCAGTATTTT. This codes for CASTLFDGGAGDTQYF.

This clone showed up just a few times. At one of its ends the junction is not consistent with the germline gene, which may arise from a read error. The V and J genes are TRBV7-9 and TRBJ2-1; the D gene is possibly TRBD1 (6 bases). This CDR3 contains 18 residues. CDR1 is SEHNR, CDR2 FQNEAQ, per germline (reference sequence). As DNA, the CDR3 is TGTTCCAGCAGCTTAGCAACCCAGGACAGTCCGACACAGGGTGAGCAGTTCTTC. Amino acid sequence: CSSSLATQDSPTQGEQFF.

J is TRBJ2-7 and V is TRBV7-9; D gene uncertain. Germline V gene data show CDR1 as SEHNR and CDR2 as FQNEAQ (reference sequence). The CDR3 covers 15 residues. V was clipped by 2 bases and J by 5 bases, with 16 bases between them. CDR3 coding DNA: TGTGCCAGCAGCTTACTATTACTACCGGAAGACGAGCAGTACTTC. Amino acid sequence: CASSLLLLPEDEQYF.

This clone occurred a few times. V gene TRBV5-1 combines with J gene TRBJ2-7; possible D gene TRBD2, 5 bases. V lost 1 base, J lost 9 bases, and 20 bases lay in between. The germline CDR1 and CDR2 sequences are SGHRS and YFSETQ. The CDR3 length is 15 residues. CDR3 sequence (DNA): TGCGCCAGCAGCTTGAGGGAAGACTACCCCCTCGGGCAGTACTTC. Amino acids: CASSLREDYPLGQYF. The whole variable domain, remainder taken from reference TRBV5-1 and TRBJ2-7, is KAGVTQTPRYLIKTRGQQVTLSCSPISGHRSVSWYQQTPGQGLQFLFEYFSETQRNKGNFPGRFSGRQFSNSRSEMNVSTLELGDSALYLCASSLREDYPLGQYFGPGTRLTVT.

The chain is built from TRBV14 and TRBJ2-7; D is undetermined. Germline CDR1 is SGHDN and CDR2 is FVKESK. This CDR3 has 12 residues. Trimming took off 9 bases at V and 8 bases at J, with 17 bases between the two ends. The CDR3 here is CARTVPGSQQYF. CDR3 sequence (DNA): TGTGCCAGGACGGTCCCAGGTTCGCAGCAGTACTTC.

The rearrangement links TRBV18 to TRBJ2-1; D ambiguous. Deletions cut 3 bases from V and 5 bases from J, with 5 bases between. Germline V lookup: CDR1 KGHSH, CDR2 LQKENI. The CDR3 sequence is 12 residues long. CDR3 bases: TGTGCCAGCTCACCTTCCGACAATGAGCAGTTCTTC. Translated, it gives CASSPSDNEQFF.

The chain has TRBV7-2 and TRBJ1-4, with a tentative D call TRBD1 (6 bases). Trimming removed 1 base from V and 5 bases from J, with 17 bases in between. The CDR3 runs 17 residues. The germline V gene encodes CDR1 SGHTA and CDR2 FQGNSA. CDR3 sequence: CASSLVIFRGGNEKLFF. CDR3 in DNA: TGTGCCAGCAGCTTAGTGATCTTTAGGGGGGGGAATGAAAAACTGTTTTTT.

To note about this clone: This CDR3 is missing its conserved last phenylalanine or tryptophan, likely due to a read error. The V gene is TRBV7-6, the J gene TRBJ1-1; 8 bases line up with TRBD1. Looked up from germline, CDR1 is SGHVS and CDR2 is FNYEAQ. J gave up 3 bases and V 2 bases, and 2 bases lay outside the gene matches. There are 14 residues in the CDR3. The CDR3 nucleotides read TGTGCCAGCAGCTTATCGGACAGGGACACTGAAGCTTTCCTT. Amino acids: CASSLSDRDTEAFL.

The chain has TRBV11-3 and TRBJ2-5; TRBD1 matches 9 bases. With V trimmed by 5 bases and J by 3 bases, 7 bases remained unmatched. Germline lookup yields CDR1 SGHNT and CDR2 YENEEA. This CDR3 is built from 15 residues. CDR3 sequence: CASSPLDRGEETQYF. CDR3 nucleotides: TGTGCCAGCAGCCCGTTGGACAGGGGAGAAGAGACCCAGTACTTC.

The V call is TRBV5-4, the J call TRBJ2-1; TRBD1 aligns across 8 bases. The CDR3 runs to 14 residues. The V segment lost 3 bases and the J segment 8 bases; nucleotides outside the gene matches: 7. The germline V gene encodes CDR1 SGHNT and CDR2 YYREEE (reference sequence). The CDR3 DNA reads TGTGCCAGCAGCTCGGACAGGGAGAGCGATGAGCAGTTCTTC. Translation gives CASSSDRESDEQFF.